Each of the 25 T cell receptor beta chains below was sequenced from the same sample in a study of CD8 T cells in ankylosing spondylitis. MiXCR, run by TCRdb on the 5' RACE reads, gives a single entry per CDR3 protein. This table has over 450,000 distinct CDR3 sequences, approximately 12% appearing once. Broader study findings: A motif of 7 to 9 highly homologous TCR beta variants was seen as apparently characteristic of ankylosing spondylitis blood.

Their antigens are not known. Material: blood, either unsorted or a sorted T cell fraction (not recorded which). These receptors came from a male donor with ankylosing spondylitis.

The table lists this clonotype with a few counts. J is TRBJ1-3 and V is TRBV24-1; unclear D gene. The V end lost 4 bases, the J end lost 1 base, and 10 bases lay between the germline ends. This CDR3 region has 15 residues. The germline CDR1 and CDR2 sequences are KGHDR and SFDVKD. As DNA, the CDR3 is TGTGCCACCAGTGACACTTGGGGATCTGGAAACACCATATATTTT. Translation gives CATSDTWGSGNTIYF.

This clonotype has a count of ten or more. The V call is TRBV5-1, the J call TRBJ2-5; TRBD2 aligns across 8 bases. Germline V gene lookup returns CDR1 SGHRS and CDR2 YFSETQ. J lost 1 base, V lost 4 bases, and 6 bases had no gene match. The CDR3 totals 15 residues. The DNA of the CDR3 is TGCGCCAGCAGCCAAACTGGGACTAGCCAAGAGACCCAGTACTTC. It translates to CASSQTGTSQETQYF.

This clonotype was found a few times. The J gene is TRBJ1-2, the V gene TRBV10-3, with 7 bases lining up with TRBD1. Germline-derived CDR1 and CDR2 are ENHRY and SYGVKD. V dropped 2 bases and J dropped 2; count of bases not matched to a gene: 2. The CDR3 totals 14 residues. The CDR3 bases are TGTGCCATCAGTGAGCAGGGGGGCAACTATGGCTACACCTTC. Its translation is CAISEQGGNYGYTF.

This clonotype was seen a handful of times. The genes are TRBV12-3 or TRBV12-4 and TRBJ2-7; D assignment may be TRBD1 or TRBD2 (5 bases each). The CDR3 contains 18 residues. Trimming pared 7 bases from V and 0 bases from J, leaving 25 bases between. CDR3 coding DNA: TGTGCCAGCACCTCCCACCGTAAAGACAGAGAGGGCTCCTACGAGCAGTACGTC. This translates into CASTSHRKDREGSYEQYV.

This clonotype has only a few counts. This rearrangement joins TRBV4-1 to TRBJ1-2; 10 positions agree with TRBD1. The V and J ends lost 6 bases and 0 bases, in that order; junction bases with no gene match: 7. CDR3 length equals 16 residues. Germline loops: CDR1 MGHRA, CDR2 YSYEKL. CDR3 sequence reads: CASRPPGQGSNYGYTF. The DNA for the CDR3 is TGCGCCAGCAGACCTCCGGGACAGGGGTCTAACTATGGCTACACCTTC.

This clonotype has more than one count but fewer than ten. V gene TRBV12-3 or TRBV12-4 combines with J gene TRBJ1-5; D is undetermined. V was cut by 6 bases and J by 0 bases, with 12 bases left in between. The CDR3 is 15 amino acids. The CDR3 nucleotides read TGTGCCAGCAGCCCCTCCCGTACTAGCAATCAGCCCCAGCATTTT. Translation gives CASSPSRTSNQPQHF.

Here the CDR3 DNA reads TGTGCCAGCAGCCCGTTAGGCGACGCAGATACGCAGTATTTT. This encodes CASSPLGDADTQYF. The chain carries TRBV21-1 and TRBJ2-3. TRBV21-1 is shown as a pseudogene. The CDR3 is 14 amino acids.

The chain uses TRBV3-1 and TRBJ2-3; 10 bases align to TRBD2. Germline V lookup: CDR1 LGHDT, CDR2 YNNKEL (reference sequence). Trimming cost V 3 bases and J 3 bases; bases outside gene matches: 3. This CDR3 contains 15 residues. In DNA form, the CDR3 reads TGTGCCAGCAGCCATAGCGGGAGGAGGACAGATACGCAGTATTTT. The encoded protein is CASSHSGRRTDTQYF.

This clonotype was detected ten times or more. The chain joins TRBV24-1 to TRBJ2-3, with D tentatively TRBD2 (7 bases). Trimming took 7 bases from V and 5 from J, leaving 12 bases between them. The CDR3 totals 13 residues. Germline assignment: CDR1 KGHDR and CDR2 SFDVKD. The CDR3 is CATREGEGDTQYF. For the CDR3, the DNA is TGTGCCACCAGGGAGGGGGAGGGAGATACGCAGTATTTT.

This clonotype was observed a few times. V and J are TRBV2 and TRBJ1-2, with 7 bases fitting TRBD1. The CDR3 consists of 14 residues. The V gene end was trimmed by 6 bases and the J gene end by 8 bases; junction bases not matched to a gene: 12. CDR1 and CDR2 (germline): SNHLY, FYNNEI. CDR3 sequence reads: CASSPGEGAQGYTF. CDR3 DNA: TGTGCCAGCAGCCCCGGGGAGGGGGCACAAGGCTACACCTTC.

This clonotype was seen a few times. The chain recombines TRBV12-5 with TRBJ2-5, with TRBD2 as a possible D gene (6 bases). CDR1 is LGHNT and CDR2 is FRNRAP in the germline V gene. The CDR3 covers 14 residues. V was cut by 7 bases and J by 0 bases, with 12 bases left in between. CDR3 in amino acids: CASAFGGYQETQYF. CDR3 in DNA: TGTGCTAGTGCCTTTGGGGGGTACCAAGAGACCCAGTACTTC.

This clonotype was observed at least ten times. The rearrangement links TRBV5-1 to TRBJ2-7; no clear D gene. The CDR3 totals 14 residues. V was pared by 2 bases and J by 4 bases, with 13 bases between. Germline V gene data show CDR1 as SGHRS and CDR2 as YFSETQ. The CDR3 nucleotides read TGCGCCAGCAGCTTAACTGAGAGAAGTTACGAGCAGTACTTC. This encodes CASSLTERSYEQYF. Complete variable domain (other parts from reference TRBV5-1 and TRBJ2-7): KAGVTQTPRYLIKTRGQQVTLSCSPISGHRSVSWYQQTPGQGLQFLFEYFSETQRNKGNFPGRFSGRQFSNSRSEMNVSTLELGDSALYLCASSLTERSYEQYFGPGTRLTVT.

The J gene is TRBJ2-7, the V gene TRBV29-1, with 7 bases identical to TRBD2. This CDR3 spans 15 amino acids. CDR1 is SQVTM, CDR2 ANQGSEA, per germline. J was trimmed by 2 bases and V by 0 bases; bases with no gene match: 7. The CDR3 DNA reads TGCAGCGTTGAAGAGCCAAGGGGAGGGGCCTACGAGCAGTACTTC. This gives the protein CSVEEPRGGAYEQYF.

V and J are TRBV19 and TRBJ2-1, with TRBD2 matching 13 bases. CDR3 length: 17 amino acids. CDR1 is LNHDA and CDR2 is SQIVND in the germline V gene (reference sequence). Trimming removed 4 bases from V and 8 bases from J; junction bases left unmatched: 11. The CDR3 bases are TGTGCCAGTAGTACCGGGACTAGCGGGAAAAGGTGGGATGAGCAGTTCTTC. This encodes CASSTGTSGKRWDEQFF.

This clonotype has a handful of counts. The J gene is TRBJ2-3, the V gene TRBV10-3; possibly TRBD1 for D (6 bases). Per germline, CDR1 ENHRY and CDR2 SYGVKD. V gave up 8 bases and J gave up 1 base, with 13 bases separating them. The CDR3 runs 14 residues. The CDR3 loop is CAIALEGGTDTQYF. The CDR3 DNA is TGTGCCATCGCCCTAGAGGGGGGCACAGATACGCAGTATTTT.

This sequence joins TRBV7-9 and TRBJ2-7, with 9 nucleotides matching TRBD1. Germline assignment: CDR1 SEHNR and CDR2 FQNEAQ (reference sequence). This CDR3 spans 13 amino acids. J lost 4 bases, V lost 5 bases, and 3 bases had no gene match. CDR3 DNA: TGTGCCAGCAGCCCCGACAGGGGGTACGAGCAGTACGTC. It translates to CASSPDRGYEQYV.

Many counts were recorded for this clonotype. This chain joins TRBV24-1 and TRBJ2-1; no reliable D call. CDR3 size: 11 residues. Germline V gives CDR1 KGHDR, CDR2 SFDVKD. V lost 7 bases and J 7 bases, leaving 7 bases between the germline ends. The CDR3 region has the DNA TGTGCCACCAGCTTTCTGAATGAGCAGTTCTTC. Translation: CATSFLNEQFF.

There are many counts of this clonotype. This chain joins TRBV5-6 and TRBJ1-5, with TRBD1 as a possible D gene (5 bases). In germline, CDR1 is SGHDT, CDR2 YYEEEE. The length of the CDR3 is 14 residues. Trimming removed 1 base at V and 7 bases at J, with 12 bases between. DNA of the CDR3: TGTGCCAGCAGCTTGTCGGGGGGGGACCAGCCCCAGCATTTT. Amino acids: CASSLSGGDQPQHF.

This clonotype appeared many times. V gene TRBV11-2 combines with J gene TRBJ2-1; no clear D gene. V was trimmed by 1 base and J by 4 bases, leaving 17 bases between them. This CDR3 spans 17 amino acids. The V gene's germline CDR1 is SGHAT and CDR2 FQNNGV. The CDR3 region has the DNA TGTGCCAGCAGCTTAGTTCCGTGGAGATTTCAGTACAATGAGCAGTTCTTC. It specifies CASSLVPWRFQYNEQFF. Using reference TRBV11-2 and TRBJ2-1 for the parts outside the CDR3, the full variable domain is EAGVAQSPRYKIIEKRQSVAFWCNPISGHATLYWYQQILGQGPKLLIQFQNNGVVDDSQLPKDRFSAERLKGVDSTLKIQPAKLEDSAVYLCASSLVPWRFQYNEQFFGPGTRLTVL.

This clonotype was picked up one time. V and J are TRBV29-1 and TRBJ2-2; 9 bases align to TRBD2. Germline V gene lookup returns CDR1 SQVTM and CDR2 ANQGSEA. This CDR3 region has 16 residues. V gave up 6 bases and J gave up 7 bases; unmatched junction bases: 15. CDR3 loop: CSVALGASGEGGELFF. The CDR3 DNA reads TGCAGCGTAGCCCTCGGGGCTAGCGGGGAGGGCGGGGAGCTGTTTTTT.

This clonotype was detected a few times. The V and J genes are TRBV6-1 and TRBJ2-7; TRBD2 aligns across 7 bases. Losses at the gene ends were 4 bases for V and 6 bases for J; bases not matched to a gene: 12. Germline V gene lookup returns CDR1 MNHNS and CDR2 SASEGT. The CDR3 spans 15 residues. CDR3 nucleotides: TGTGCCAGCAGTGTGATGCGGGGGATCCCTCCCGAGCAGTACGTC. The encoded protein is CASSVMRGIPPEQYV.

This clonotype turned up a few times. The CDR3 DNA is TGTGCCAGCAGTACCAGGACAGGGGGCATTTCACCCCTCCACTTT. It codes for CASSTRTGGISPLHF. V is TRBV12-3 or TRBV12-4 and J is TRBJ1-6, with TRBD1 matching 11 bases. The CDR3 runs 15 residues. J gave up 9 bases and V 5 bases, and 6 bases lay outside the gene matches.

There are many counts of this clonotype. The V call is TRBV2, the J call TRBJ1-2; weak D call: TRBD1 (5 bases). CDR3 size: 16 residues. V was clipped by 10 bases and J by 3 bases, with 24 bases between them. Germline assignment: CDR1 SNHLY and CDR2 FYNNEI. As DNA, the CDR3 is TGTGCCATCTTAGGAGGGGCGCGCTTTTGGGACTATGGCTACACCTTC. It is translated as CAILGGARFWDYGYTF.

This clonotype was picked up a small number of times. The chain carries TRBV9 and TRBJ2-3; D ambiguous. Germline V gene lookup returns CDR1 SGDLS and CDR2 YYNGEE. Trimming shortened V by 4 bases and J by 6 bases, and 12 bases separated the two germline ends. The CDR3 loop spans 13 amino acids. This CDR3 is CASSPRMADTQYF. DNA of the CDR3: TGTGCCAGCAGCCCTCGAATGGCGGATACGCAGTATTTT.

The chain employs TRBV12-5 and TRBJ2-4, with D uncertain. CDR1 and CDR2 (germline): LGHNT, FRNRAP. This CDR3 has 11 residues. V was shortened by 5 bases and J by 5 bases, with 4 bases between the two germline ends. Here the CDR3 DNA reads TGTGCTAGTGGTATAGAAAACATTCAGTACTTC. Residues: CASGIENIQYF.